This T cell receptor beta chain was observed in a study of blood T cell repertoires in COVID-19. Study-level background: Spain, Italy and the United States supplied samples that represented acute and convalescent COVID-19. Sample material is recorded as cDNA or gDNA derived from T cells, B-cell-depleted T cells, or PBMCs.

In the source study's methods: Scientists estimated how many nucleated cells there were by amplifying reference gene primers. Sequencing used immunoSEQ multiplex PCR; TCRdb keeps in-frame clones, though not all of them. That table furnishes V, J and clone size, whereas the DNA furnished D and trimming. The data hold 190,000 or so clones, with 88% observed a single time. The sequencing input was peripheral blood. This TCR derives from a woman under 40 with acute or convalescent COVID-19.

The CDR3 protein is CASSFKTSGREPYEQYF. In DNA, the CDR3 is TGTGCCAGCAGCTTTAAGACTAGCGGGAGAGAGCCTTACGAGCAGTACTTC. The V gene is TRBV7-9, the J gene TRBJ2-7; 12 positions agree with TRBD2. Germline assignment: CDR1 SEHNR and CDR2 FQNEAQ (reference sequence). The CDR3 spans 17 residues. The ends lost 3 bases at V and 4 bases at J; junction bases unmatched: 10.